At least ten counts were recorded for the clone carrying this T cell receptor beta chain. The antigen remains unidentified. As healthy controls, volunteers from a blood bank in Maryland, USA, were used. Where libraries were unsorted, they were derived from 2 million PBMCs stored at -80 degrees C. This sample was taken from a study of neurological immune-mediated disorders. The team produced cDNA through 5'RACE using 10-nucleotide random UMIs. From the 5' RACE reads, TCRdb called clonotypes with MiXCR, one entry per CDR3 protein. The data contain roughly 30,000 distinct CDR3 sequences, just over 6.5% of them singletons. Study-level points and caveats: HTLV-1-associated myelopathy ranked highest for TCR clonal expansion and multiple sclerosis lowest, beneath healthy controls.

Deletions cut 0 bases from V and 2 bases from J, with 10 bases between. The germline V gene encodes CDR1 LNHNV and CDR2 YYDKDF (reference sequence). The CDR3 covers 16 residues. The chain carries TRBV15 and TRBJ2-2; D remains unclear. This receptor was obtained from a woman in her forties or fifties in good health. Sequenced input: PBMCs. This CDR3 is CATSRERPVNTGELFF. CDR3 nucleotide sequence: TGTGCCACCAGCAGAGAGCGGCCAGTAAACACCGGGGAGCTGTTTTTT.